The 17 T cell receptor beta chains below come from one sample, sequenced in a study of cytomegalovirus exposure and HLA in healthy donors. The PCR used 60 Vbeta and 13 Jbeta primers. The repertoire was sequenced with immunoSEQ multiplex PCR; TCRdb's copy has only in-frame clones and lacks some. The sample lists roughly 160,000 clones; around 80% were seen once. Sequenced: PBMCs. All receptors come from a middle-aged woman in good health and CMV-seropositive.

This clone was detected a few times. The CDR3 is CASSLDYRGEQYF. The CDR3 coding sequence is TGTGCCAGCAGCTTAGATTATCGGGGCGAGCAGTACTTC. This chain joins TRBV11-2 and TRBJ2-7; possible D gene TRBD2, 5 bases. V was shortened by 0 bases and J by 6 bases, with 9 bases between the two germline ends. Germline V gene data show CDR1 as SGHAT and CDR2 as FQNNGV. The CDR3 totals 13 residues.

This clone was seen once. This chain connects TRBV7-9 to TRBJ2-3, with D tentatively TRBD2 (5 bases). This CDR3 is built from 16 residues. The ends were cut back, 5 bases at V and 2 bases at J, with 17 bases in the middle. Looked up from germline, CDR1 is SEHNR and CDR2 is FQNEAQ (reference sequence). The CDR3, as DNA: TGTGCCAGCAGCCCGACTACCCCTTCAAACACAGATACGCAGTATTTT. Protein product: CASSPTTPSNTDTQYF. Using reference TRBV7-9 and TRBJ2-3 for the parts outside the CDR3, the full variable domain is DTGVSQNPRHKITKRGQNVTFRCDPISEHNRLYWYRQTLGQGPEFLTYFQNEAQLEKSRLLSDRFSAERPKGSFSTLEIQRTEQGDSAMYLCASSPTTPSNTDTQYFGPGTRLTVL.

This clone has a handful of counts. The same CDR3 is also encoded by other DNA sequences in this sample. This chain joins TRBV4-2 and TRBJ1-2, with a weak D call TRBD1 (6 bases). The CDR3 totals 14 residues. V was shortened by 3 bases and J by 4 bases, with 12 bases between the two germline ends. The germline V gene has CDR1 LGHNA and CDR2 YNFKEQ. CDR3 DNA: TGTGCCAGCAGCCAGGAGGGGGGGTTCTATGGCTACACCTTC. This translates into CASSQEGGFYGYTF.

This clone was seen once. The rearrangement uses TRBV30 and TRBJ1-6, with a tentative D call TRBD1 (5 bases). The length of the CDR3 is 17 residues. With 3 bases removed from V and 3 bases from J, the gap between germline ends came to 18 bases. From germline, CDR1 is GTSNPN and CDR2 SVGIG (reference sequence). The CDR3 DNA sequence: TGTGCCTGGAGGCTCCTAAAAGTGGGGGGCTATAATTCACCCCTCCACTTT. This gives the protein CAWRLLKVGGYNSPLHF.

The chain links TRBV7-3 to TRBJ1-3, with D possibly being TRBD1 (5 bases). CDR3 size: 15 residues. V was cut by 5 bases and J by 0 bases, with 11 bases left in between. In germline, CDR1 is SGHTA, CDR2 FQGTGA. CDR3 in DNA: TGTGCCAGCAGCCGCGACAGTAGCTCTGGAAACACCATATATTTT. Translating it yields CASSRDSSSGNTIYF.

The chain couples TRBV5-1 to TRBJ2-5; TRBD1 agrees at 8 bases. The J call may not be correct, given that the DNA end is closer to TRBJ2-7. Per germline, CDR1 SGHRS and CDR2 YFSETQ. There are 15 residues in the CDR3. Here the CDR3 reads CASSRGTGESYEQYF. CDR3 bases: TGCGCCAGCAGCAGAGGGACAGGAGAGTCCTACGAGCAGTACTTC.

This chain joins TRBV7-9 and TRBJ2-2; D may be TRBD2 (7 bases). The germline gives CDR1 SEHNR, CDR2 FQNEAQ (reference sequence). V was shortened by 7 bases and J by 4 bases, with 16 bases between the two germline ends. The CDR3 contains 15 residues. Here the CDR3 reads CASTFPGGPTGELFF. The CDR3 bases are TGTGCCAGCACTTTCCCCGGGGGGCCCACCGGGGAGCTGTTTTTT.

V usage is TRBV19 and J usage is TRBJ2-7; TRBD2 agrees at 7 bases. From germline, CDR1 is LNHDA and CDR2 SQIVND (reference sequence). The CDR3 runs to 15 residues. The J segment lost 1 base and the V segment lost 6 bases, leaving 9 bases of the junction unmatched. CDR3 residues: CASSQGDYKSYEQYF. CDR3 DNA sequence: TGTGCCAGTAGCCAAGGGGACTACAAATCCTACGAGCAGTACTTC.

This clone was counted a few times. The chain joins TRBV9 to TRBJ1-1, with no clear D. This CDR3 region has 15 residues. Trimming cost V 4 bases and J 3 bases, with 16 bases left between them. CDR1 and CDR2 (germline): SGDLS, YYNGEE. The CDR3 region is CASSPYDIGDTEAFF. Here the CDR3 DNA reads TGTGCCAGCAGCCCTTACGACATAGGTGACACTGAAGCTTTCTTT.

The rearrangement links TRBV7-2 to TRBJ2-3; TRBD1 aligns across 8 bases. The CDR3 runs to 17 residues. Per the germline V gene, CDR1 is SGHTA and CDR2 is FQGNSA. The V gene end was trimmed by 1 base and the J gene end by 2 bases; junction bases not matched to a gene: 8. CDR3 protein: CASSLVVRDRTTDTQYF. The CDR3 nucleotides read TGTGCCAGCAGCTTAGTCGTCCGGGACAGGACCACAGATACGCAGTATTTT. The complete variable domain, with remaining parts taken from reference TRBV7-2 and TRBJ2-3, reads GAGVSQSPSNKVTEKGKDVELRCDPISGHTALYWYRQSLGQGLEFLIYFQGNSAPDKSGLPSDRFSAERTGGSVSTLTIQRTQQEDSAVYLCASSLVVRDRTTDTQYFGPGTRLTVL.

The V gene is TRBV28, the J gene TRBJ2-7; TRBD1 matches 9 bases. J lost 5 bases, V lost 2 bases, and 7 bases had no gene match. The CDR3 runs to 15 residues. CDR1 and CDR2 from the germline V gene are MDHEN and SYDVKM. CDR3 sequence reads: CASSLIGTGSHEQYF. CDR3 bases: TGTGCCAGCAGTTTAATTGGGACAGGGTCCCACGAGCAGTACTTC. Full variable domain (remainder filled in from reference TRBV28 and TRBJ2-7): DVKVTQSSRYLVKRTGEKVFLECVQDMDHENMFWYRQDPGLGLRLIYFSYDVKMKEKGDIPEGYSVSREKKERFSLILESASTNQTSMYLCASSLIGTGSHEQYFGPGTRLTVT.

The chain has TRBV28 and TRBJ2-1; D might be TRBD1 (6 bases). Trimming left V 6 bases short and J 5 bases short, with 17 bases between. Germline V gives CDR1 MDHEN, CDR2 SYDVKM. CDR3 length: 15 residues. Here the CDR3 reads CASRDRRASNNEQFF. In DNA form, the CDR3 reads TGTGCCAGCAGGGACAGAAGGGCATCAAACAATGAGCAGTTCTTC.

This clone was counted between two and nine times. The CDR3 spells CSVGLRQDNEQFF. CDR3 sequence (DNA): TGCAGCGTTGGCCTCAGGCAGGACAATGAGCAGTTCTTC. The chain has TRBV29-1 and TRBJ2-1; D is unclear. In germline, CDR1 is SQVTM, CDR2 ANQGSEA. The CDR3 extends over 13 amino acids. V was trimmed by 4 bases and J by 5 bases, leaving 12 bases between them.

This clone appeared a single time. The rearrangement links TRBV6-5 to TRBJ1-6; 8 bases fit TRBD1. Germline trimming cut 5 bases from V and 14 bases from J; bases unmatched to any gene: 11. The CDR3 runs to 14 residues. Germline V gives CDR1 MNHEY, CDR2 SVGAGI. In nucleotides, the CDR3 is TGTGCCAGCAGTCTCGACAGGGGTATTACGGCCCTCCACTTT. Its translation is CASSLDRGITALHF.

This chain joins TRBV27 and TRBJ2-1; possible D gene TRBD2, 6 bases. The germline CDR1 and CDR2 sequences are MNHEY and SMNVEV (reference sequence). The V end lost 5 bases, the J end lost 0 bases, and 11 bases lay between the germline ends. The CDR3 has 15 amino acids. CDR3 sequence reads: CASSLATSSYNEQFF. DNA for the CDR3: TGTGCCAGCAGTCTAGCGACAAGCTCCTACAATGAGCAGTTCTTC.

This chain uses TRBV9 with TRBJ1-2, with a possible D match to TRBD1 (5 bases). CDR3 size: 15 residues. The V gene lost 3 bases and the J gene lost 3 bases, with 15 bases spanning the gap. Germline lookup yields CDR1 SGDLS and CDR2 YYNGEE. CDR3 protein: CASSATLQEYYGYTF. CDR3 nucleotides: TGTGCCAGCAGCGCTACTTTACAGGAATACTATGGCTACACCTTC.

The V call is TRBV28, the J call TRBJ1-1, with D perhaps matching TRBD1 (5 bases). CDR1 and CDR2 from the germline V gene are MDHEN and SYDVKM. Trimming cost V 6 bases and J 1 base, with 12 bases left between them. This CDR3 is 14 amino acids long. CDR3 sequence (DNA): TGTGCCAGCAGCAGTGACGGACAGAACACTGAAGCTTTCTTT. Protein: CASSSDGQNTEAFF.